This T cell receptor (beta chain) was identified during a study of cytomegalovirus exposure and HLA in healthy donors. The wider study: Samples from HLA-typed donors yielded approximately 80 million unique TCRs in an early data release.

Study-wide results and limits: In an earlier analysis, most TCR beta V segments were productive about 87% or about 30% of the time. In vitro confirmation showed three CMV-associated chains to be CMV antigen specific.

PCR used 60 Vbeta primers and 13 Jbeta primers. Repertoires were generated with immunoSEQ multiplex PCR, while TCRdb's copy carries only in-frame clones and drops some. The table shows about 130,000 clones, with roughly 84% occurring only once. The CDR3 totals 14 residues. Per germline, CDR1 SGHAT and CDR2 FQNNGV. Trimming removed 5 bases at V and 2 bases at J, with 10 bases between. Concerning this clone itself: The antigen is unknown.

Material for sequencing was PBMCs. The rearrangement joins TRBV11-2 to TRBJ2-1; the D gene is possibly TRBD1 (5 bases). The sequence came from a man aged 50-60 years in good health and CMV-seronegative. DNA for the CDR3: TGTGCCAGCAGCCGTATGACAGCCTACAATGAGCAGTTCTTC. Translating gives CASSRMTAYNEQFF. Drawing the rest from reference TRBV11-2 and TRBJ2-1, the complete variable domain is EAGVAQSPRYKIIEKRQSVAFWCNPISGHATLYWYQQILGQGPKLLIQFQNNGVVDDSQLPKDRFSAERLKGVDSTLKIQPAKLEDSAVYLCASSRMTAYNEQFFGPGTRLTVL.